The TCR beta chain under discussion was sequenced for a study of radiation and T cells in renal cell carcinoma (dated by TCRdb to 2020 to 2021). Study-wide context: In total, approximately 51 samples, comprising 26 tumors and some 27 peripheral blood samples, were subjected to TCR beta sequencing. A total of roughly 4 million unique CDR3 nucleotide sequences, encoding 2.5 million to 3 million unique CDR3 amino acid sequences, were found across all 53 samples. The last blood draw occurred 4 weeks after radiation, at the same time as nephrectomy. Broad study findings and their caveats: Blood repertoire dynamics were not followed beyond 4 weeks after treatment. Because no pretreatment tumor biopsies were available, whether clonotypes were present in the tumor at baseline could not be determined. An increase in top tumor clonotypes in blood was observed from baseline to 2 weeks post-radiation, followed by contraction by 4 weeks, which was taken to suggest transient expansion of tumor-resident clones. Effects of radiation dose or scheduling on the TCR repertoire could not be addressed with the single-armed trial design.

Following the manufacturer's recommendations, the immunoSEQ kit was used to generate TCR beta libraries from genomic DNA. Library preparation used a first multiplex PCR with proprietary primers, then a second PCR adding unique barcodes, with bead cleanups after each round. Each sample batch included a kit-provided positive control reaction and a negative control reaction. The final libraries underwent checking on an Agilent 4200 TapeStation D1000 ScreenTape, volumetric pooling, and quantification by qPCR. An Illumina NextSeq500 fitted with a MidOutput 150-cycle cartridge performed the sequencing, running 156 Read1 cycles and 15 Index1 cycles with the kit's custom primers. The pooled library was loaded at around 0.98 pM, with a roughly 20% PhiX control spiked in. On the study's bioinformatics: The vendor-processed data were analyzed in R, and a clonotype was defined as all T cells that share the same CDR3 nucleotide sequence. For clone abundance analyses, frequencies were normalized to the 10,000 most abundant clones in each sample. Before analysis, public T cell clones were removed, and these numbered fewer than six per sample on average. Tumor-enriched clonotypes and baseline blood-enriched clonotypes were defined as those with an abundance difference of at least 32-fold between compartments. A beta-binomial differential abundance model was used to identify clonotypes that expanded or contracted between blood time points. Tumor-blood repertoire similarity was measured with the Baroni-Urbani and Buser coefficient, and group comparisons used two-tailed Wilcoxon tests in R. This immuneACCESS table, as held by TCRdb, lists in-frame sequences with V and J called but not all clones. Of the missing ones, under half trace to an unresolved V gene in checked studies; the others have no known cause. V, J and clone size derive from that table, while D and trimming were established from the DNA sequence. This sample has just under 150,000 clones in its table, and 75% to 90% of those were observed once. The ten largest clones capture less than 20% of the sample.

The sample's time point label, in plain terms: blood 4 weeks post-SBRT, at nephrectomy. What the treatment or condition label conveys for this sample: 15 Gy SBRT to primary tumor, nephrectomy 4 weeks later. Samples came from a clinical trial, in which primary renal cell carcinomas received 15 Gy stereotactic body radiation therapy followed by nephrectomy 4 weeks later. To track tumor-enriched clonotypes, serial peripheral blood was sampled from radiation-treated patients at baseline and at 2 weeks and 4 weeks after SBRT. All patients had renal cell carcinoma with clear cell pathology. The QIAamp DNA Blood Mini Kit (Qiagen) was used to prepare genomic DNA for TCR sequencing. Only samples passing all quality control checks were included in the analyses. Worth noting for this clone: This receptor's antigen is unknown. No much larger clonotype is one base removed from it; base qualities were not supplied.

The junction shows trimming of 11 bases on V and 3 bases on J, and the gene matches do not reach 8 bases of it. The germline V gene encodes CDR1 ENHRY and CDR2 SYGVKD. The CDR3 sequence holds 14 residues, the cysteine and phenylalanine included. Only the CDR3 portion is preserved as DNA: 42 bases, with reading frame beginning at the first base. Sequencing was performed on blood, taken from a patient whose treatment included radiotherapy and nephrectomy. This chain joins TRBV10-3 to TRBJ1-5; TRBD1 agrees with 9 junctional bases. The source is a woman aged 50 to 60 with renal cell carcinoma. CDR3 protein: CAARDREVNQPQHF. DNA sequence: TGTGCCGCCAGGGACAGGGAGGTCAATCAGCCCCAGCATTTT.